This TCR beta chain stems from a study of cytomegalovirus exposure and HLA in healthy donors listed by TCRdb under 2017. About the study as a whole: The 666 repertoires of the first cohort and the roughly 120 validation repertoires were produced on the same platform, according to a later analysis. The aim of the study was to test whether cataloging public T cell receptors could identify signatures of past pathogen exposure. Along with the roughly 670-subject first cohort, a separate validation cohort of some 130 different subjects was used. To predict cytomegalovirus infection status, the study brought together high-throughput TCR immunosequencing, statistical association of individual TCRs with disease status, and machine learning.

The donors belonged to the validation cohort of about 110 subjects, which was separate from the approximately 700-subject first cohort. The library was built by means of the immunoSEQ multiplex PCR assay. The published analysis was carried out like this. A statistical classification framework was built for diagnosing cytomegalovirus status from the catalog of TCR beta chain sequences. TCRdb took this table from immuneACCESS and kept in-frame rearrangements with V and J called. Such tables lack part of the clones; where checked against another copy, unresolved V genes explain under half of the gap, and the rest is unexplained. Clonal size and the V and J genes are those of that table, whereas D and trimming came from the DNA. Across this sample there are some 45,000 clones, with around 94% seen only once. Roughly 7.1% of the sample is held by the ten biggest clonotypes. The full study reports these points: The study listed approximately 150 TCR beta chains as associated with cytomegalovirus. The classifier was reported to diagnose cytomegalovirus status with high specificity and sensitivity in both the original and validation cohorts. In a later analysis, TCRs clustered in the first cohort were found to also tend to co-occur in the 130 or so validation repertoires, with 85% to 95% of cluster scores above 0. A later analysis lacked HLA typing for the validation cohort, so it scored co-occurrence in that cohort across all 120 or so repertoires. In vitro tests confirmed that a few of the cytomegalovirus-associated TCR beta chains recognize cytomegalovirus antigens. Across donors, most TCR sequences were observed very rarely, whereas some public TCRs were present in many individuals. It was suggested by the authors that the approach could potentially be generalized to other disease states and immunological phenotypes.

With respect to this clone: The clone's antigen remains unknown. Base-call qualities are not available, and no considerably larger clone is one nucleotide away.

The germline V gene specifies SNHLY as CDR1 and FYNNEI as CDR2. Relative to germline, V is missing 2 bases and J is missing 7 bases, with 12 bases of the junction outside any gene match. From its cysteine to its phenylalanine, the CDR3 spans 16 amino acids. CDR3 DNA only is kept here, 48 bases in frame from base 1. Sequencing was performed on PBMCs. The chain is made from TRBV2 and TRBJ2-5; 8 of the junction bases match TRBD2. This sequence originates from a woman under 30 in good health and CMV-seropositive. The CDR3 sequence is CASSESTGLVGGTQYF. The sequence in DNA is TGTGCCAGCAGTGAAAGTACGGGACTAGTCGGTGGGACCCAGTACTTC. Supplemented by the reference TRBV2 and TRBJ2-5 proteins around the CDR3, the complete variable domain is EPEVTQTPSHQVTQMGQEVILRCVPISNHLYFYWYRQILGQKVEFLVSFYNNEISEKSEIFDDQFSVERPDGSNFTLKIRSTKLEDSAMYFCASSESTGLVGGTQYFGPGTRLLVL.